These 21 T cell receptor beta chains came from one sample sequenced in a study of cytomegalovirus exposure and HLA in healthy donors. PCR primers comprised 60 Vbeta and 13 Jbeta primers. This table comes from immunoSEQ multiplex PCR, and its TCRdb copy is limited to in-frame clones, with some not included. Among approximately 73,000 clones listed, 63% were seen once. Sequenced material: PBMCs. The receptors come from a man aged 25 to 40 in good health and CMV-seropositive.

CDR3 sequence: CASSEFSGDGYEQYF. In nucleotides, the CDR3 is TGTGCCAGCAGTGAATTCTCAGGGGATGGCTACGAGCAGTACTTC. The chain combines TRBV25-1 with TRBJ2-5, with D possibly TRBD1 on 6 matching bases. The end of the DNA fits TRBJ2-7 better, so the J call may be wrong. This CDR3 has 15 amino acids. Looked up from germline, CDR1 is MGHDK and CDR2 is SYGVNS.

The chain combines TRBV28 with TRBJ1-2; 7 nucleotides line up with TRBD1. The CDR3 is 13 residues long. V trimming: 6 bases; J trimming: 2 bases; junction bases outside the gene matches: 3. Germline V lookup: CDR1 MDHEN, CDR2 SYDVKM. The chain's CDR3 is CASRLGQNYGYTF. CDR3 nucleotide sequence: TGTGCCAGCAGGCTGGGACAGAACTATGGCTACACCTTC.

The J gene is TRBJ2-1, the V gene TRBV7-9; 7 bases match TRBD2. Unmatched junction bases numbered 7, after V lost 3 bases and J lost 5 bases. Germline assignment: CDR1 SEHNR and CDR2 FQNEAQ (reference sequence). This CDR3 contains 15 residues. This CDR3 reads CASSFYGGSNNEQFF. The DNA for the CDR3 is TGTGCCAGCAGCTTTTACGGCGGGAGCAACAATGAGCAGTTCTTC.

The chain links TRBV19 to TRBJ1-2, with 7 nucleotides matching TRBD1. V lost 2 bases to trimming and J lost 6 bases; unmatched junction nucleotides: 3. CDR1 is LNHDA and CDR2 is SQIVND in the germline V gene (reference sequence). This CDR3 region has 13 residues. The CDR3 DNA reads as TGTGCCAGTAGTATAACAGGGGCAGATGGCTACACCTTC. This gives the protein CASSITGADGYTF.

This clone was detected once. V and J are TRBV25-1 and TRBJ2-3; 9 bases fit TRBD2. In germline, CDR1 is MGHDK, CDR2 SYGVNS. The CDR3 runs to 18 residues. The junction had 16 bases not matched to a gene; V was cut back by 6 bases and J by 3 bases. In DNA form, the CDR3 reads TGTGCCAGCAGCCCCCAGGGGCTAGCGGGGTTGGTTACAGATACGCAGTATTTT. Translating it yields CASSPQGLAGLVTDTQYF.

The chain carries TRBV5-1 and TRBJ1-2; maybe TRBD1 (5 bases). Germline V CDR1 and CDR2: SGHRS, YFSETQ. Trimming removed 0 bases from V and 6 bases from J, with 15 bases in between. The CDR3 loop spans 15 amino acids. CDR3 sequence: CASSLERGTLDGYTF. The CDR3 region has the DNA TGCGCCAGCAGCTTGGAACGGGGGACCTTGGATGGCTACACCTTC.

This clone was seen a few times. One end of the junction varies from germline; a read error may be responsible. The chain combines TRBV7-7 with TRBJ2-7, with D possibly being TRBD2 (5 bases). The CDR3 is made up of 15 amino acids. Per the germline V gene, CDR1 is SSHAT and CDR2 is FNYEAQ (reference sequence). CDR3 nucleotide sequence: TGTGCTAGCAGCTTAGAGGCGGGCCTCTCCTACGAGCAGTACTTC. Protein sequence: CASSLEAGLSYEQYF. The complete variable domain, with remaining parts taken from reference TRBV7-7 and TRBJ2-7, reads GAGVSQSPRYKVTKRGQDVTLRCDPISSHATLYWYQQALGQGPEFLTYFNYEAQPDKSGLPSDRFSAERPEGSISTLTIQRTEQRDSAMYRCASSLEAGLSYEQYFGPGTRLTVT.

In the case of this clone: The same CDR3 can be traced to other DNA sequences in this sample. This rearrangement joins TRBV27 to TRBJ1-1; D call uncertain. Germline V lookup: CDR1 MNHEY, CDR2 SMNVEV (reference sequence). Between the trimmed V and J ends, which lost 3 bases and 0 bases, there was a span of 5 bases. The CDR3 has 13 amino acids. CDR3 nucleotide sequence: TGTGCCAGCAGTTTTAGCTTGAACACTGAAGCTTTCTTT. Its translation is CASSFSLNTEAFF.

V and J are TRBV5-4 and TRBJ2-3; 8 bases are a match to TRBD2. Per the germline V gene, CDR1 is SGHNT and CDR2 is YYREEE (reference sequence). V was clipped by 0 bases and J by 4 bases; unmatched bases: 1. The CDR3 is made up of 14 amino acids. The CDR3 nucleotides read TGTGCCAGCAGCTTGGAGGGACTAGCAGATACGCAGTATTTT. Encoded protein: CASSLEGLADTQYF.

This rearrangement joins TRBV5-6 to TRBJ2-5; D uncertain. The CDR3 covers 13 residues. Looked up from germline, CDR1 is SGHDT and CDR2 is YYEEEE. The V gene lost 0 bases and the J gene lost 1 base, with 4 bases spanning the gap. The CDR3 is CASSLGSQETQYF. In nucleotides, the CDR3 is TGTGCCAGCAGCTTGGGCAGCCAAGAGACCCAGTACTTC.

The V and J genes are TRBV5-1 and TRBJ2-7; tentative D call: TRBD1 (5 bases). The CDR3 covers 13 residues. Between the trimmed V and J ends, which lost 5 bases and 0 bases, there was a span of 9 bases. Germline assignment: CDR1 SGHRS and CDR2 YFSETQ. CDR3 bases: TGCGCCAGCAGGGTTCAGGGCTCCTACGAGCAGTACTTC. It specifies CASRVQGSYEQYF.

This clone occurred a few times. This chain uses TRBV5-4 with TRBJ2-7, with TRBD1 identical over 10 bases. The CDR3 covers 14 residues. CDR1 SGHNT and CDR2 YYREEE come from the germline V gene (reference sequence). With V trimmed by 3 bases and J by 1 base, 1 base remained unmatched. CDR3 amino acids: CASSSGQGSYEQYF. The CDR3 nucleotides are TGTGCCAGCAGCTCGGGACAGGGGTCCTACGAGCAGTACTTC. Complete variable domain (other parts from reference TRBV5-4 and TRBJ2-7): ETGVTQSPTHLIKTRGQQVTLRCSSQSGHNTVSWYQQALGQGPQFIFQYYREEENGRGNFPPRFSGLQFPNYSSELNVNALELDDSALYLCASSSGQGSYEQYFGPGTRLTVT.

This rearrangement joins TRBV7-9 to TRBJ1-5; TRBD1 might be the D (5 bases). This CDR3 has 16 amino acids. V was cut by 1 base and J by 6 bases, with 16 bases left in between. Germline V gene lookup returns CDR1 SEHNR and CDR2 FQNEAQ (reference sequence). The CDR3, as DNA: TGTGCCAGCAGCTTAGATGCAGGGTTGAGCCGTCAGCCCCAGCATTTT. It translates to CASSLDAGLSRQPQHF.

The table lists this clone with a few counts. The chain carries TRBV23-1 and TRBJ2-7, with D perhaps TRBD2 (6 bases). TRBV23-1 is recorded as an ORF, its role being uncertain. The CDR3 sequence is 15 residues long. The ends were cut back, 3 bases at V and 2 bases at J, with 14 bases in the middle. The CDR3: CASSQGRQATYEQYF. CDR3 in DNA: TGCGCCAGCAGTCAGGGGAGGCAGGCCACCTACGAGCAGTACTTC.

V gene TRBV5-6 combines with J gene TRBJ2-1; 7 bases match TRBD2. J lost 0 bases, V lost 5 bases, and 11 bases had no gene match. This CDR3 is 17 amino acids long. The V gene's germline CDR1 is SGHDT and CDR2 YYEEEE. The CDR3, as DNA: TGTGCCAGCAGTTTAGAGCTAGCGGTAAGCTCCTACAATGAGCAGTTCTTC. Translated, it gives CASSLELAVSSYNEQFF.

There are a few counts of this clone. This rearrangement joins TRBV16 to TRBJ2-7; 14 bases are a match to TRBD2. This CDR3 is built from 17 residues. Looked up from germline, CDR1 is KGHSY and CDR2 is FQNENV. V dropped 4 bases and J dropped 6; count of bases not matched to a gene: 11. The CDR3 DNA reads as TGTGCCAGCAGCCTAGCGATGCCGGGACTAGCGGGAGCCGAGCAGTACTTC. It encodes CASSLAMPGLAGAEQYF.

This chain connects TRBV18 to TRBJ1-2; D unclear. V lost 5 bases and J 4 bases, leaving 11 bases between the germline ends. Germline loops: CDR1 KGHSH, CDR2 LQKENI. This CDR3 has 13 residues. CDR3 amino acids: CASSEDKFYGYTF. Here the CDR3 DNA reads TGTGCCAGCTCAGAAGACAAGTTCTATGGCTACACCTTC.

This clone was recorded a few times. This chain links TRBV15 with TRBJ2-2; 8 nucleotides align to TRBD1. Trimming took 9 bases from V and 7 from J; bases not matched to a gene: 7. CDR3 size: 13 residues. The germline V gene has CDR1 LNHNV and CDR2 YYDKDF (reference sequence). The CDR3 DNA sequence: TGTGCCACTAGACAGGGGAAACTCGGGGAGCTGTTTTTT. It codes for CATRQGKLGELFF.

The chain is built from TRBV6-5 and TRBJ2-1; 8 bases match TRBD2. This CDR3 comprises 15 residues. Germline trimming cut 7 bases from V and 9 bases from J; bases unmatched to any gene: 14. Germline V gives CDR1 MNHEY, CDR2 SVGAGI. The CDR3 loop is CASTRGLERLSEQFF. Here the CDR3 DNA reads TGTGCCAGCACCAGGGGACTAGAAAGGTTAAGTGAGCAGTTCTTC.

The chain links TRBV28 to TRBJ1-1; tentative D call: TRBD1 (5 bases). The CDR3 length is 13 residues. The V end was cut by 6 bases, the J end by 0 bases, with 8 bases between. Germline loops: CDR1 MDHEN, CDR2 SYDVKM. The CDR3 protein is CASSRQLNTEAFF. The CDR3, as DNA: TGTGCCAGCAGCCGACAGTTGAACACTGAAGCTTTCTTT.

The rearrangement links TRBV5-1 to TRBJ2-3; 10 bases align to TRBD2. Losses at the gene ends were 0 bases for V and 5 bases for J; bases not matched to a gene: 6. This CDR3 is built from 16 residues. Germline CDR1 and CDR2: SGHRS and YFSETQ. The chain's CDR3 is CASSLVPSGGIDTQYF. DNA for the CDR3: TGCGCCAGCAGCTTGGTTCCTAGCGGGGGAATAGATACGCAGTATTTT.